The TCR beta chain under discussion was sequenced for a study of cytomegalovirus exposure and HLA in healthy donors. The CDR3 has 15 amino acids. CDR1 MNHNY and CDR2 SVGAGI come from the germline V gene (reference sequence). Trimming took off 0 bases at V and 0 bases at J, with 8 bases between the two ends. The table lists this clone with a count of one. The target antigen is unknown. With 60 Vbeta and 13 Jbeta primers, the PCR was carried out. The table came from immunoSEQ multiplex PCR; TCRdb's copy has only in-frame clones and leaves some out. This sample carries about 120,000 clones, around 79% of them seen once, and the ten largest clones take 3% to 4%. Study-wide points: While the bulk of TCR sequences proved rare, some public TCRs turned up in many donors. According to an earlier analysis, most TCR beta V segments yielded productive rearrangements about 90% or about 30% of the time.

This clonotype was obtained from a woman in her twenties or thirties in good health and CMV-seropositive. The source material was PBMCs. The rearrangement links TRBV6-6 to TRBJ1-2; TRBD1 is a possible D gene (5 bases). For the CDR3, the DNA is TGTGCCAGCAGTTACTCGACAGTTTCTAACTATGGCTACACCTTC. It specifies CASSYSTVSNYGYTF.